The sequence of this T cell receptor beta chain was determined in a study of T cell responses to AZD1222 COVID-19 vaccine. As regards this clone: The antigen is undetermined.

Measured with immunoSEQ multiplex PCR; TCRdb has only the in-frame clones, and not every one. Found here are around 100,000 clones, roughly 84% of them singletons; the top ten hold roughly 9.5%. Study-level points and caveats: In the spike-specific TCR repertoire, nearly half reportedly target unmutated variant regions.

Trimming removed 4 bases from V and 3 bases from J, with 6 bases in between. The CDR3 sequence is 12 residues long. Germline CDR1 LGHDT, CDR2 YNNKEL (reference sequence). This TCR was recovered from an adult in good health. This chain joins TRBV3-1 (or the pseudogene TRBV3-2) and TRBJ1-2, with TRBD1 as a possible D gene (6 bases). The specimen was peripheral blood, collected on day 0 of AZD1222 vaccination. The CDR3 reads CASSRQDYGYTF. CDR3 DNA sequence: TGTGCCAGCAGCCGACAGGACTATGGCTACACCTTC.